The 22 T cell receptor beta chains below were found in one sample sequenced in a study of glioma-infiltrating T cells after dendritic cell vaccination. Clones were sequenced by immunoSEQ multiplex PCR, and TCRdb holds only the in-frame ones, with some missing. The sample lists approximately 64,000 clones, 82% occurring once. The sample was blood, taken before dendritic cell vaccination. These TCRs come from a human donor with glioblastoma.

V usage is TRBV5-1 and J usage is TRBJ2-1; TRBD1 might be the D (6 bases). V gave up 0 bases and J gave up 10 bases, with 11 bases separating them. Germline CDR1 SGHRS, CDR2 YFSETQ. The CDR3 runs to 13 residues. The CDR3 DNA is TGCGCCAGCAGCTTGGTCGCTGGGACAGAGCAGTTCTTC. Translation: CASSLVAGTEQFF.

The chain is built from TRBV7-6 and TRBJ2-2, with a weak D call TRBD2 (8 bases). Germline-derived CDR1 and CDR2 are SGHVS and FNYEAQ. Trimming removed 6 bases from V and 4 bases from J, with 33 bases in between. CDR3 length equals 21 residues. CDR3 residues: CASSRDRGGGTASMVTGELFF. The CDR3 nucleotides are TGTGCCAGCAGTCGAGATAGGGGCGGGGGGACAGCATCAATGGTCACCGGGGAGCTGTTTTTT.

The rearrangement uses TRBV9 and TRBJ2-1, with a possible D match to TRBD2 (6 bases). Germline values: CDR1 SGDLS, CDR2 YYNGEE. CDR3 length equals 11 residues. Trimming shortened V by 4 bases and J by 8 bases, and 7 bases separated the two germline ends. The CDR3 DNA follows: TGTGCCAGCAGCCGGGGGTATGAGCAGTTCTTC. It encodes CASSRGYEQFF.

The gene calls are TRBV21-1 and TRBJ2-1; the table's D call, TRBD2, has no DNA check behind it. TRBV21-1 is classified as a pseudogene. The CDR3 sequence is 13 residues long. CDR3 in amino acids: CASSNGAYNEQFF. In DNA form, the CDR3 reads TGTGCCAGCAGCAACGGGGCCTACAATGAGCAGTTCTTC.

The chain has TRBV6-5 and TRBJ1-2; no firm D call. This CDR3 is built from 13 residues. CDR1 MNHEY and CDR2 SVGAGI come from the germline V gene. V was trimmed by 0 bases and J by 8 bases, leaving 10 bases between them. CDR3 in amino acids: CASSYSAGRGYTF. The CDR3 nucleotides read TGTGCCAGCAGTTACTCGGCGGGTCGGGGCTACACCTTC.

The chain uses TRBV28 and TRBJ1-2, with TRBD1 identical over 10 bases. The V gene's germline CDR1 is MDHEN and CDR2 SYDVKM. Losses at the gene ends were 2 bases for V and 4 bases for J; bases not matched to a gene: 4. The CDR3 has 15 amino acids. DNA for the CDR3: TGTGCCAGCAGTTTAGGGGACAGGGGAGTCTATGGCTACACCTTC. Amino acid sequence: CASSLGDRGVYGYTF.

The chain combines TRBV30 with TRBJ2-7, with D perhaps matching TRBD1 (6 bases). Per the germline V gene, CDR1 is GTSNPN and CDR2 is SVGIG (reference sequence). With 4 bases removed from V and 4 bases from J, the gap between germline ends came to 14 bases. The CDR3 extends over 13 amino acids. The CDR3 DNA reads TGTGCCTGGAACTCAGGGGCAGGATACGAGCAGTACTTC. Its translation is CAWNSGAGYEQYF.

This clone was seen once. The V gene is TRBV2, the J gene TRBJ1-5, with unresolved D. Germline V gene sequence: CDR1 SNHLY, CDR2 FYNNEI. Trimming removed 7 bases from V and 0 bases from J, with 7 bases in between. This CDR3 is 13 amino acids long. CDR3 DNA: TGTGCCAGCAATTCAGATAGCAATCAGCCCCAGCATTTT. It yields the protein CASNSDSNQPQHF.

The rearrangement uses TRBV10-3 and TRBJ1-4; D gene unclear. Germline lookup yields CDR1 ENHRY and CDR2 SYGVKD. V lost 6 bases and J 4 bases, leaving 9 bases between the germline ends. CDR3 length equals 13 residues. The DNA of the CDR3 is TGTGCCATCAGGGACTCCCATAATGAAAAACTGTTTTTT. This sequence encodes CAIRDSHNEKLFF.

V usage is TRBV28 and J usage is TRBJ2-7; 7 bases match TRBD1. The length of the CDR3 is 14 residues. The germline CDR1 and CDR2 sequences are MDHEN and SYDVKM. V dropped 6 bases and J dropped 4; count of bases not matched to a gene: 9. CDR3 residues: CASRTTGVGYEQYF. The CDR3 nucleotides are TGTGCCAGCAGGACAACAGGGGTTGGGTACGAGCAGTACTTC.

V usage is TRBV19 and J usage is TRBJ1-6; the match to TRBD1 covers 8 bases. Germline values: CDR1 LNHDA, CDR2 SQIVND (reference sequence). The trim removed 5 bases at V and 13 bases at J, leaving 10 bases unmatched. The CDR3 sequence is 14 residues long. CDR3 DNA sequence: TGTGCCAGTAGTGGGTCAGGGGGCTCGGTCCCCCTCCACTTT. It encodes CASSGSGGSVPLHF. The whole variable domain, filled in from reference TRBV19 and TRBJ1-6, reads DGGITQSPKYLFRKEGQNVTLSCEQNLNHDAMYWYRQDPGQGLRLIYYSQIVNDFQKGDIAEGYSVSREKKESFPLTVTSAQKNPTAFYLCASSGSGGSVPLHFGNGTRLTVT.

The chain links TRBV14 to TRBJ1-1; 12 bases fit TRBD1. The V gene's germline CDR1 is SGHDN and CDR2 FVKESK. Trimming at V came to 0 bases and at J to 1 base, leaving 9 bases not matched to a gene. This CDR3 is built from 19 residues. The chain's CDR3 is CASSQEGRGQGAQNTEAFF. The CDR3 nucleotides are TGTGCCAGCAGCCAAGAGGGTCGGGGACAGGGGGCACAGAACACTGAAGCTTTCTTT. Full variable domain (missing parts from reference TRBV14 and TRBJ1-1): EAGVTQFPSHSVIEKGQTVTLRCDPISGHDNLYWYRRVMGKEIKFLLHFVKESKQDESGMPNNRFLAERTGGTYSTLKVQPAELEDSGVYFCASSQEGRGQGAQNTEAFFGQGTRLTVV.

The chain combines TRBV19 with TRBJ1-2; TRBD1 matches 7 bases. Germline CDR1 LNHDA, CDR2 SQIVND (reference sequence). J lost 1 base, V lost 5 bases, and 4 bases had no gene match. The CDR3 extends over 14 amino acids. The CDR3 DNA reads TGTGCCAGTAGTCCGGGACAGTTTAACTATGGCTACACCTTC. This codes for CASSPGQFNYGYTF.

The chain joins TRBV19 to TRBJ2-7, with D possibly being TRBD2 (6 bases). The CDR3 totals 13 residues. V was shortened by 10 bases and J by 5 bases, with 18 bases between the two germline ends. CDR1 and CDR2 (germline): LNHDA, SQIVND (reference sequence). CDR3 residues: CATRGGVGDEQYF. The DNA for the CDR3 is TGTGCCACCAGAGGAGGGGTGGGGGACGAGCAGTACTTC.

With respect to this clone: This specimen includes other DNA sequences encoding the same CDR3. The rearrangement links TRBV27 to TRBJ2-6, with no clear D. Looked up from germline, CDR1 is MNHEY and CDR2 is SMNVEV (reference sequence). The CDR3 contains 14 residues. Trimming took off 6 bases at V and 0 bases at J, with 6 bases between the two ends. Here the CDR3 DNA reads TGTGCCAGCAGCCCCCTCTCTGGGGCCAACGTCCTGACTTTC. As protein: CASSPLSGANVLTF.

This sequence joins TRBV28 and TRBJ2-7; TRBD1 agrees at 7 bases. This CDR3 is 14 amino acids long. V was clipped by 6 bases and J by 0 bases; unmatched bases: 5. Germline V gene sequence: CDR1 MDHEN, CDR2 SYDVKM. The CDR3 region is CASSLQGPSYEQYF. Written as DNA, the CDR3 is TGTGCCAGCAGCCTACAGGGGCCCTCCTACGAGCAGTACTTC.

This clone has just a few counts. The chain combines TRBV28 with TRBJ1-1; TRBD1 might be the D (5 bases). The CDR3 is made up of 11 amino acids. The germline V and J ends were trimmed by 5 bases and 9 bases, with 10 bases remaining between them. Germline CDR1 and CDR2: MDHEN and SYDVKM. CDR3 DNA sequence: TGTGCCAGCAGTAGTTGGGGCCAAGCTTTCTTT. It specifies CASSSWGQAFF.

V gene TRBV10-3 combines with J gene TRBJ1-3; 9 positions match TRBD1. The length of the CDR3 is 17 residues. Germline V gene lookup returns CDR1 ENHRY and CDR2 SYGVKD. V dropped 2 bases and J dropped 0; count of bases not matched to a gene: 5. CDR3 residues: CAISEGQGKNSGNTIYF. The CDR3 DNA is TGTGCCATCAGTGAGGGACAGGGGAAAAACTCTGGAAACACCATATATTTT.

The chain combines TRBV15 with TRBJ2-7; 9 nucleotides match TRBD1. Per germline, CDR1 LNHNV and CDR2 YYDKDF (reference sequence). J was trimmed by 6 bases and V by 0 bases; bases with no gene match: 6. The CDR3 runs 15 residues. CDR3 protein: CATSRDITGGSEQYF. The CDR3 region has the DNA TGTGCCACCAGCAGAGATATTACAGGGGGCTCCGAGCAGTACTTC.

The genes are TRBV2 and TRBJ2-7, with 8 positions matching TRBD1. The CDR3 length is 16 residues. V was pared by 2 bases and J by 5 bases, with 11 bases of the junction left unmatched. The germline V gene encodes CDR1 SNHLY and CDR2 FYNNEI. CDR3 coding DNA: TGTGCCAGCAGTGAAACCCCAGGCAGGGGGCGAAACGAGCAGTACTTC. Translating gives CASSETPGRGRNEQYF.

The gene calls are TRBV5-1 and TRBJ2-2, with 8 bases fitting TRBD2. The trim removed 0 bases at V and 2 bases at J, leaving 6 bases unmatched. This CDR3 is built from 17 residues. Germline CDR1 is SGHRS and CDR2 is YFSETQ. The CDR3 reads CASSLGIAGLNTGELFF. CDR3 in DNA: TGCGCCAGCAGCTTGGGGATAGCGGGGCTCAACACCGGGGAGCTGTTTTTT. Looking up the rest from reference TRBV5-1 and TRBJ2-2 gives the full variable domain: KAGVTQTPRYLIKTRGQQVTLSCSPISGHRSVSWYQQTPGQGLQFLFEYFSETQRNKGNFPGRFSGRQFSNSRSEMNVSTLELGDSALYLCASSLGIAGLNTGELFFGEGSRLTVL.

This chain connects TRBV5-4 to TRBJ2-1; tentative D call: TRBD1 (5 bases). The germline V gene encodes CDR1 SGHNT and CDR2 YYREEE (reference sequence). Trimming left V 6 bases short and J 4 bases short, with 20 bases between. This CDR3 comprises 16 residues. In DNA form, the CDR3 reads TGTGCCAGCACCACCCGGCTCCAGGGTTTTTACAATGAGCAGTTCTTC. This gives the protein CASTTRLQGFYNEQFF. Combining the CDR3 with reference TRBV5-4 and TRBJ2-1 gives the whole variable domain ETGVTQSPTHLIKTRGQQVTLRCSSQSGHNTVSWYQQALGQGPQFIFQYYREEENGRGNFPPRFSGLQFPNYSSELNVNALELDDSALYLCASTTRLQGFYNEQFFGPGTRLTVL.